These 14 T cell receptor beta chains came from one sample sequenced in a study of resident and recirculating memory T cells in vitiligo. Data came from immunoSEQ multiplex PCR; TCRdb stores just in-frame clones and leaves some out. The sample carries 40,000 to 50,000 clones, 85% to 95% recorded once. Sequencing used blood. The receptors originated from a male donor with vitiligo.

This chain uses TRBV10-3 with TRBJ1-5; a possible D gene is TRBD1 (6 bases). Trimming pared 0 bases from V and 3 bases from J, leaving 15 bases between. The germline V gene encodes CDR1 ENHRY and CDR2 SYGVKD. The CDR3 runs to 17 residues. CDR3: CAISESLGQGPNQPQHF. CDR3 DNA sequence: TGTGCCATCAGTGAGTCCCTCGGGCAGGGGCCCAATCAGCCCCAGCATTTT.

This chain connects TRBV15 to TRBJ2-2, with TRBD1 matching 7 bases. J was trimmed by 0 bases and V by 2 bases; bases with no gene match: 6. The length of the CDR3 is 17 residues. The germline V gene encodes CDR1 LNHNV and CDR2 YYDKDF (reference sequence). As DNA, the CDR3 is TGTGCCACCAGCAGAACACAGGGGCCCGCGAACACCGGGGAGCTGTTTTTT. Protein: CATSRTQGPANTGELFF.

The chain carries TRBV30 and TRBJ1-1; perhaps TRBD1 as D (6 bases). Germline CDR1 is GTSNPN and CDR2 is SVGIG (reference sequence). V gave up 4 bases and J gave up 8 bases, with 26 bases separating them. The CDR3 covers 16 residues. CDR3 region: CAWKVGLGALPREAFF. The CDR3, as DNA: TGTGCCTGGAAGGTTGGTTTGGGGGCGCTTCCTCGGGAAGCTTTCTTT.

The chain has TRBV7-3 and TRBJ2-1; 8 bases fit TRBD2. Germline assignment: CDR1 SGHTA and CDR2 FQGTGA. This CDR3 is built from 14 residues. Unmatched junction bases numbered 4, after V lost 2 bases and J lost 7 bases. CDR3 DNA: TGTGCCAGCAGCTTAGCGGGGGGCGGTAATGAGCAGTTCTTC. Its protein is CASSLAGGGNEQFF.

V gene TRBV9 combines with J gene TRBJ2-2; TRBD1 aligns across 8 bases. Germline V gene sequence: CDR1 SGDLS, CDR2 YYNGEE. The CDR3 consists of 15 residues. J gave up 6 bases and V 4 bases, and 8 bases lay outside the gene matches. The CDR3 DNA follows: TGTGCCAGCAGCACCTCGACAGGGGATTCCGGGGAGCTGTTTTTT. Its protein product is CASSTSTGDSGELFF.

The chain couples TRBV11-3 to TRBJ1-1; D is undetermined. Germline-derived CDR1 and CDR2 are SGHNT and YENEEA. Between the trimmed V and J ends, which lost 2 bases and 2 bases, there was a span of 9 bases. The CDR3 extends over 14 amino acids. The CDR3 DNA sequence: TGTGCCAGCAGCTTATCCGGGATCAACACTGAAGCTTTCTTT. This translates into CASSLSGINTEAFF. Filled out from reference TRBV11-3 and TRBJ1-1, the complete variable domain reads EAGVVQSPRYKIIEKKQPVAFWCNPISGHNTLYWYLQNLGQGPELLIRYENEEAVDDSQLPKDRFSAERLKGVDSTLKIQPAELGDSAVYLCASSLSGINTEAFFGQGTRLTVV.

The chain links TRBV29-1 to TRBJ1-2; D is perhaps TRBD1 (5 bases). This CDR3 has 13 amino acids. Germline values: CDR1 SQVTM, CDR2 ANQGSEA. V was clipped by 1 base and J by 5 bases, with 11 bases between them. CDR3 sequence (DNA): TGCAGCGTTGAAGGTACCAGGGAATATGGCTACACCTTC. This codes for CSVEGTREYGYTF.

The rearrangement links TRBV5-1 to TRBJ1-1; D is unclear. The CDR3 sequence is 14 residues long. V shed 0 bases and J shed 0 bases, with 6 bases lying between them. The V gene's germline CDR1 is SGHRS and CDR2 YFSETQ. Here the CDR3 DNA reads TGCGCCAGCAGCTTGGCCAGTATGAACACTGAAGCTTTCTTT. Translated, it gives CASSLASMNTEAFF. The complete variable domain, with remaining parts taken from reference TRBV5-1 and TRBJ1-1, reads KAGVTQTPRYLIKTRGQQVTLSCSPISGHRSVSWYQQTPGQGLQFLFEYFSETQRNKGNFPGRFSGRQFSNSRSEMNVSTLELGDSALYLCASSLASMNTEAFFGQGTRLTVV.

The chain links TRBV25-1 to TRBJ1-2; D gene unclear. This CDR3 region has 15 residues. Trimming pared 2 bases from V and 6 bases from J, leaving 16 bases between. CDR1 MGHDK and CDR2 SYGVNS come from the germline V gene. CDR3 loop: CASSEVGRDFNGYTF. The CDR3 DNA is TGTGCCAGCAGTGAAGTGGGGAGGGATTTCAATGGCTACACCTTC.

The chain joins TRBV5-6 to TRBJ1-2; no clear D gene. The germline CDR1 and CDR2 sequences are SGHDT and YYEEEE. The CDR3 consists of 12 residues. The V gene lost 0 bases and the J gene lost 9 bases, with 9 bases spanning the gap. The CDR3, as DNA: TGTGCCAGCAGCTTGGCGAGCAACCGCTACACCTTC. It is translated as CASSLASNRYTF.

The chain joins TRBV11-3 to TRBJ2-7; the D gene is possibly TRBD2 (7 bases). Trimming left V 0 bases short and J 5 bases short, with 11 bases between. Looked up from germline, CDR1 is SGHNT and CDR2 is YENEEA. This CDR3 is built from 14 residues. The CDR3 reads CASSLDFGGHEQYF. Here the CDR3 DNA reads TGTGCCAGCAGCTTAGACTTCGGGGGGCACGAGCAGTACTTC.

CDR3 protein: CASSLGDPGTEAFF. CDR3 bases: TGCGCCAGCAGCTTGGGGGATCCGGGGACTGAAGCTTTCTTT. The genes are TRBV5-1 and TRBJ1-1; D is undetermined. Trimming removed 0 bases from V and 5 bases from J, with 11 bases in between. The germline V gene encodes CDR1 SGHRS and CDR2 YFSETQ. CDR3 length equals 14 residues.

The rearrangement joins TRBV5-1 to TRBJ1-1; D ambiguous. Between the trimmed V and J ends, which lost 0 bases and 4 bases, there was a span of 10 bases. There are 14 residues in the CDR3. Germline loops: CDR1 SGHRS, CDR2 YFSETQ. The CDR3 nucleotides read TGCGCCAGCAGCTTGGCTCCGAGGGTCACTGAAGCTTTCTTT. Its protein is CASSLAPRVTEAFF. The full variable domain, in which reference TRBV5-1 and TRBJ1-1 provide the parts outside the CDR3, is KAGVTQTPRYLIKTRGQQVTLSCSPISGHRSVSWYQQTPGQGLQFLFEYFSETQRNKGNFPGRFSGRQFSNSRSEMNVSTLELGDSALYLCASSLAPRVTEAFFGQGTRLTVV.

The chain joins TRBV11-2 to TRBJ2-7, with D possibly being TRBD2 (5 bases). The CDR3 is 12 amino acids. Germline V gene sequence: CDR1 SGHAT, CDR2 FQNNGV. Trimming cost V 5 bases and J 9 bases, with 14 bases left between them. The CDR3 coding sequence is TGTGCCAGCAGCCCTACAGCGGTGGTGCAGTACTTC. Residues: CASSPTAVVQYF. Filled out from reference TRBV11-2 and TRBJ2-7, the complete variable domain reads EAGVAQSPRYKIIEKRQSVAFWCNPISGHATLYWYQQILGQGPKLLIQFQNNGVVDDSQLPKDRFSAERLKGVDSTLKIQPAKLEDSAVYLCASSPTAVVQYFGPGTRLTVT.